This T cell receptor (beta chain) was captured in a study of CD8 T cells in Susac syndrome. When the RNA was reverse transcribed, random hexamers were used with an input of roughly 0.45 to 1 ug. An immunoSEQ multiplex PCR amplified TCR beta CDR3 over 54 Vbeta and 13 Jbeta. One entry per CDR3 protein, called by TCRdb with MiXCR from the immunoSEQ multiplex PCR reads. The data show around 280,000 distinct CDR3 sequences, approximately 90% seen once. The CDR3 length is 14 residues. The J segment lost 5 bases and the V segment lost 4 bases, leaving 5 bases of the junction unmatched. CDR1 is SGHRS, CDR2 YFSETQ, per germline.

This TCR was sampled from a human donor with multiple sclerosis. This chain joins TRBV5-1 and TRBJ2-7, with TRBD2 identical over 11 bases. Sequenced sample: CD4+ T cells from PBMCs. The CDR3 sequence: CASSPGTSGDEQYF. The CDR3, as DNA: TGCGCCAGCAGCCCTGGGACTAGCGGCGACGAGCAGTACTTC.